What follows are 24 T cell receptor beta chains derived from one specimen sequenced in a study of shared clonotypes between healthy human individuals. Naive CD8 cells lacked CD45RO and underwent positive selection for CCR7, leaving out terminally differentiated effector memory CD45RA+ cells. Assay: immunoSEQ multiplex PCR; the TCRdb copy retains only in-frame clones and omits some. The sample lists about 580,000 clones; nearly 98% were seen once. The sequenced sample was naive CD8+ T cells sorted from blood. The receptors stem from a man between 25 and 39 years old in good health.

The chain has TRBV27 and TRBJ2-5; D ambiguous. The CDR3 has 14 amino acids. The V gene's germline CDR1 is MNHEY and CDR2 SMNVEV (reference sequence). V was pared by 0 bases and J by 5 bases, with 10 bases between. In nucleotides, the CDR3 is TGTGCCAGCAGTTTATCGGATTCTTGGGAGACCCAGTACTTC. Amino acids: CASSLSDSWETQYF.

This chain joins TRBV10-3 and TRBJ1-1; tentative D call: TRBD1 (6 bases). Trimming removed 6 bases from V and 4 bases from J, with 15 bases in between. CDR3 length: 14 residues. Germline assignment: CDR1 ENHRY and CDR2 SYGVKD. The CDR3 DNA reads TGTGCCATCAGAGGGGACACCCTGGCCACTGAAGCTTTCTTT. Translation gives CAIRGDTLATEAFF.

The chain links TRBV6-4 to TRBJ2-7; 7 bases fit TRBD2. CDR1 MRHNA and CDR2 SNTAGT come from the germline V gene. V shed 5 bases and J 2 bases; nucleotides not matched to a gene: 9. This CDR3 contains 15 residues. As DNA, the CDR3 is TGTGCCAGCAGTTCTGAGCGGGGATCTACCTACGAGCAGTACTTC. This encodes CASSSERGSTYEQYF.

The chain uses TRBV7-8 and TRBJ2-1; 10 nucleotides match TRBD2. The V and J ends lost 2 bases and 8 bases, in that order; junction bases with no gene match: 12. Germline CDR1 SGHVS, CDR2 FQNEAQ. There are 17 residues in the CDR3. CDR3 amino acids: CASSLLMGLAPGDEQFF. For the CDR3, the DNA is TGTGCCAGCAGCTTATTGATGGGACTAGCGCCTGGGGATGAGCAGTTCTTC.

The chain joins TRBV4-1 to TRBJ2-1, with no clear D. Per germline, CDR1 MGHRA and CDR2 YSYEKL. The CDR3 totals 16 residues. The V and J ends lost 5 bases and 8 bases respectively, with 22 bases between them. The DNA for the CDR3 is TGCGCCAGCAGCGATTTCCCCCCCTCAAGCACCGATGAGCAGTTCTTC. It codes for CASSDFPPSSTDEQFF.

The chain employs TRBV4-2 and TRBJ2-3; D is tentatively TRBD1 or TRBD2 (6 bases each). The CDR3 totals 18 residues. Germline V gives CDR1 LGHNA, CDR2 YNFKEQ. Between the trimmed V and J ends, which lost 5 bases and 3 bases, there was a span of 24 bases. CDR3 nucleotides: TGTGCCAGCAGCTTATACCACGGGGGCGCAGGTACGACAGATACGCAGTATTTT. It codes for CASSLYHGGAGTTDTQYF.

This sequence joins TRBV7-9 and TRBJ2-2; 11 bases are shared with TRBD2. This CDR3 comprises 15 residues. The germline V gene has CDR1 SEHNR and CDR2 FQNEAQ (reference sequence). V trimming: 1 base; J trimming: 7 bases; junction bases outside the gene matches: 2. The CDR3 protein is CASSLVGTSGGELFF. The CDR3 nucleotides read TGTGCCAGCAGCTTAGTTGGGACTAGCGGCGGGGAGCTGTTTTTT.

The chain links TRBV19 to TRBJ2-7, with TRBD2 as a possible D gene (5 bases). Germline V gene data show CDR1 as LNHDA and CDR2 as SQIVND (reference sequence). V shed 3 bases and J shed 5 bases, with 11 bases lying between them. The CDR3 runs 13 residues. The CDR3 loop reads CASSIYGNHEQYF. Here the CDR3 DNA reads TGTGCCAGTAGTATTTACGGGAATCACGAGCAGTACTTC. Based on the CDR3 plus reference TRBV19 and TRBJ2-7, the full variable domain is DGGITQSPKYLFRKEGQNVTLSCEQNLNHDAMYWYRQDPGQGLRLIYYSQIVNDFQKGDIAEGYSVSREKKESFPLTVTSAQKNPTAFYLCASSIYGNHEQYFGPGTRLTVT.

The chain carries TRBV5-6 and TRBJ2-7; 12 positions match TRBD2. The J segment lost 4 bases and the V segment lost 3 bases, leaving 5 bases of the junction unmatched. Germline CDR1 SGHDT, CDR2 YYEEEE. The CDR3 covers 15 residues. The CDR3 loop is CASSSTSGSLYEQYF. The CDR3 region has the DNA TGTGCCAGCAGCTCGACTAGCGGGAGCCTTTACGAGCAGTACTTC.

The gene calls are TRBV4-3 and TRBJ2-7; maybe TRBD2 (5 bases). Germline V gene lookup returns CDR1 LGHNA and CDR2 YSLEER. The CDR3 covers 14 residues. V lost 4 bases and J 5 bases, leaving 15 bases between the germline ends. CDR3 nucleotides: TGCGCCAGCAGCCCCACATTATCGGGGAACGAGCAGTACTTC. Residues: CASSPTLSGNEQYF.

V is TRBV7-9 and J is TRBJ2-1, with 8 bases fitting TRBD2. Trimming cost V 5 bases and J 1 base; bases outside gene matches: 16. This CDR3 region has 19 residues. CDR1 and CDR2 from the germline V gene are SEHNR and FQNEAQ (reference sequence). Here the CDR3 DNA reads TGTGCCAGCAGCCCAACCTCCGGGACTAGGTATTGGTCCTACAATGAGCAGTTCTTC. The encoded protein is CASSPTSGTRYWSYNEQFF.

J is TRBJ2-5 and V is TRBV15; D tentatively fits TRBD1 or TRBD2 (6 bases each). V was cut by 5 bases and J by 2 bases, with 12 bases left in between. CDR1 and CDR2 (germline): LNHNV, YYDKDF (reference sequence). This CDR3 is 14 amino acids long. The CDR3 DNA reads TGTGCCACCAGCGAGGGGGACTTGCAAGAGACCCAGTACTTC. Its translation is CATSEGDLQETQYF.

This chain connects TRBV13 to TRBJ2-5; possibly TRBD2 for D (6 bases). In germline, CDR1 is PRHDT, CDR2 FYEKMQ (reference sequence). V was trimmed by 4 bases and J by 2 bases, leaving 20 bases between them. This CDR3 is 17 amino acids long. The CDR3 nucleotides read TGTGCCAGCAGCTCTAAGGGCCCGGCGGGATGGCAAGAGACCCAGTACTTC. This translates into CASSSKGPAGWQETQYF.

This chain connects TRBV28 to TRBJ2-1; 7 bases are shared with TRBD2. The CDR3 totals 16 residues. V gave up 2 bases and J gave up 4 bases; unmatched junction bases: 8. Looked up from germline, CDR1 is MDHEN and CDR2 is SYDVKM. CDR3 sequence reads: CASSLILGGGYNEQFF. CDR3 DNA: TGTGCCAGCAGTTTAATTCTGGGGGGAGGGTACAATGAGCAGTTCTTC.

This chain joins TRBV27 and TRBJ1-4, with D tentatively TRBD1 (6 bases). Looked up from germline, CDR1 is MNHEY and CDR2 is SMNVEV (reference sequence). V gave up 7 bases and J gave up 8 bases, with 17 bases separating them. The CDR3 sequence is 14 residues long. CDR3: CASTPRDKPEKLFF. In DNA, the CDR3 is TGTGCCAGCACACCCCGGGACAAGCCCGAAAAACTGTTTTTT.

This chain joins TRBV25-1 and TRBJ2-3, with D perhaps TRBD1 (6 bases). CDR3 length equals 13 residues. V was clipped by 8 bases and J by 4 bases, with 13 bases between them. The V gene's germline CDR1 is MGHDK and CDR2 SYGVNS. CDR3 loop: CASQQGLADTQYF. In DNA, the CDR3 is TGTGCCAGCCAACAGGGATTAGCAGATACGCAGTATTTT.

This chain connects TRBV2 to TRBJ2-1; 12 bases match TRBD2. Trimming at V came to 7 bases and at J to 5 bases, leaving 6 bases not matched to a gene. Looked up from germline, CDR1 is SNHLY and CDR2 is FYNNEI. The CDR3 length is 15 residues. The CDR3 nucleotides are TGTGCCAGCATCGGGCGGACTAGCGGGGACAATGAGCAGTTCTTC. It codes for CASIGRTSGDNEQFF.

V usage is TRBV9 and J usage is TRBJ2-1, with D maybe TRBD2 (6 bases). The CDR3 spans 17 residues. Germline CDR1 is SGDLS and CDR2 is YYNGEE. V was pared by 3 bases and J by 3 bases, with 19 bases between. The CDR3 sequence is CASSAPGGAGIYNEQFF. The CDR3 nucleotides are TGTGCCAGCAGCGCACCCGGAGGGGCGGGCATCTACAATGAGCAGTTCTTC. The full variable domain, completed using reference TRBV9 and TRBJ2-1, is DSGVTQTPKHLITATGQRVTLRCSPRSGDLSVYWYQQSLDQGLQFLIQYYNGEERAKGNILERFSAQQFPDLHSELNLSSLELGDSALYFCASSAPGGAGIYNEQFFGPGTRLTVL.

This chain uses TRBV27 with TRBJ2-3; 14 bases are shared with TRBD2. The CDR3 is made up of 17 amino acids. The germline gives CDR1 MNHEY, CDR2 SMNVEV (reference sequence). V was clipped by 2 bases and J by 5 bases; unmatched bases: 6. The CDR3 is CASSLGGLAGDRDTQYF. DNA for the CDR3: TGTGCCAGCAGTTTAGGGGGACTAGCGGGAGATAGAGATACGCAGTATTTT.

CDR3 sequence reads: CASSPFGGQGPHSYNEQFF. The CDR3 DNA is TGTGCCAGCAGCCCCTTCGGGGGACAGGGCCCACACTCCTACAATGAGCAGTTCTTC. The V call is TRBV11-3, the J call TRBJ2-1, with 9 bases matching TRBD1. CDR1 and CDR2 (germline): SGHNT, YENEEA. This CDR3 is 19 amino acids long. The ends lost 5 bases at V and 0 bases at J; junction bases unmatched: 14.

The V and J genes are TRBV30 and TRBJ1-5, with a weak D call TRBD1 (6 bases). The CDR3 has 16 residues. Trimming pared 0 bases from V and 6 bases from J, leaving 18 bases between. Germline V gene lookup returns CDR1 GTSNPN and CDR2 SVGIG (reference sequence). CDR3 loop: CAWSVKPRGIVQPQHF. DNA for the CDR3: TGTGCCTGGAGTGTAAAACCCAGGGGTATAGTTCAGCCCCAGCATTTT.

The chain carries TRBV5-1 and TRBJ2-3; D remains ambiguous. Germline loops: CDR1 SGHRS, CDR2 YFSETQ. The CDR3 contains 17 residues. V was shortened by 1 base and J by 1 base, with 16 bases between the two germline ends. The CDR3 reads CASSLYSQVGRTDTQYF. CDR3 bases: TGCGCCAGCAGCTTGTATAGTCAGGTTGGGCGCACAGATACGCAGTATTTT.

The chain uses TRBV25-1 and TRBJ1-1, with D hard to call. The CDR3 sequence is 13 residues long. Trimming took off 5 bases at V and 8 bases at J, with 15 bases between the two ends. Germline V CDR1 and CDR2: MGHDK, SYGVNS. DNA of the CDR3: TGTGCCAGCAGTTTGGGCGGCGTTTCCGAAGCTTTCTTT. Amino acid sequence: CASSLGGVSEAFF.

V and J are TRBV11-3 and TRBJ2-1; the D is unclear. Germline V CDR1 and CDR2: SGHNT, YENEEA. This CDR3 is built from 13 residues. V was pared by 3 bases and J by 1 base, with 4 bases between. The CDR3 is CASSFESYNEQFF. The DNA for the CDR3 is TGTGCCAGCAGCTTTGAGTCCTACAATGAGCAGTTCTTC.